Listed here are 8 T cell receptor beta chains from one sample, sequenced in a study of control samples from healthy donors and cancer patients. Profiled with immunoSEQ multiplex PCR; TCRdb holds only in-frame clones, not every one. The sample has about 180,000 clones; about 90% are singletons. Specimen: blood. The receptor set was obtained from a woman in her forties in good health.

This rearrangement joins TRBV10-2 to TRBJ1-4; TRBD1 aligns across 7 bases. The CDR3 consists of 14 residues. Per germline, CDR1 WSHSY and CDR2 SAAADI. The trim removed 3 bases at V and 7 bases at J, leaving 5 bases unmatched. Here the CDR3 DNA reads TGCGCCAGCAGTGATTACAGGGGTGGTGAAAAACTGTTTTTT. Translation: CASSDYRGGEKLFF.

The chain uses TRBV7-2 and TRBJ1-2; TRBD1 might be the D (5 bases). There are 14 residues in the CDR3. V lost 5 bases and J 5 bases, leaving 15 bases between the germline ends. Per the germline V gene, CDR1 is SGHTA and CDR2 is FQGNSA. As DNA, the CDR3 is TGTGCCAGCAGCCCTAACCGGGGGTCTTATGGCTACACCTTC. Residues: CASSPNRGSYGYTF.

The chain carries TRBV11-3 and TRBJ2-2, with D unclear. In germline, CDR1 is SGHNT, CDR2 YENEEA. CDR3 length equals 12 residues. V lost 5 bases to trimming and J lost 1 base, with 2 bases between them. The CDR3 sequence: CASSMNTGELFF. CDR3 bases: TGTGCCAGCAGCATGAACACCGGGGAGCTGTTTTTT.

This sequence joins TRBV5-5 and TRBJ2-2; no firm D call. CDR3 size: 14 residues. Trimming shortened V by 0 bases and J by 4 bases, and 7 bases separated the two germline ends. Germline assignment: CDR1 SGHKS and CDR2 YYEKEE (reference sequence). The CDR3 here is CASSLAQPTGELFF. For the CDR3, the DNA is TGTGCCAGCAGCTTGGCCCAGCCCACCGGGGAGCTGTTTTTT.

The V gene is TRBV5-6, the J gene TRBJ2-5; D is perhaps TRBD1 or TRBD2 (6 bases each). Germline CDR1 SGHDT, CDR2 YYEEEE. The CDR3 totals 13 residues. V lost 2 bases and J lost 5, with 10 bases in between. The CDR3: CASSLTGRETQYF. For the CDR3, the DNA is TGTGCCAGCAGCTTAACAGGGAGGGAGACCCAGTACTTC.

The chain couples TRBV5-6 to TRBJ2-1; perhaps TRBD2 as D (7 bases). The V and J ends lost 1 base and 7 bases respectively, with 12 bases between them. Germline V gene sequence: CDR1 SGHDT, CDR2 YYEEEE. The CDR3 has 14 residues. The CDR3 nucleotides read TGTGCCAGCAGCTTGTTGGGGGGGCAGAATGAGCAGTTCTTC. Its translation: CASSLLGGQNEQFF.

This chain connects TRBV19 to TRBJ1-1; D unclear. This CDR3 is built from 14 residues. The germline gives CDR1 LNHDA, CDR2 SQIVND (reference sequence). V dropped 3 bases and J dropped 4 bases, with 12 bases sitting between them. For the CDR3, the DNA is TGTGCCAGTAGTATTCTGGCAGTGGGCACTGAAGCTTTCTTT. This translates into CASSILAVGTEAFF.

Points on this clone: The germline gene is not matched at one end of the junction; a read error may be the cause. The V call is TRBV6-1, the J call TRBJ2-7, with 7 bases identical to TRBD1. This CDR3 comprises 11 residues. The germline CDR1 and CDR2 sequences are MNHNS and SASEGT. This CDR3 reads CASSEWGQQHF. The CDR3 DNA follows: TGTGCCAGCAGTGAATGGGGACAGCAGCACTTC.